Below are 31 T cell receptor beta chains sequenced from a single sample in a study of regulatory T cells in long-lasting Graves disease. Time point meaning: newly diagnosed GD, antithyroid drugs for less than 3 months. The authors made the TCR library using RNA they extracted from PBMCs. To make TCR beta libraries, researchers used iRepertoire HTBI primers and Arm-PCR of CDR3 regions. TCRdb re-called the multiplex PCR reads through MiXCR, storing one row per CDR3 protein. The table records hundreds of thousands of distinct CDR3 sequences, 15% to 20% of them present only once. These sequences were also reported in another study, on T cells in Graves' hyperthyroidism and ophthalmopathy.

The starting material was peripheral blood mononuclear cells (PBMCs), obtained at new diagnosis, from a patient treated with antithyroid drugs. The receptors were gathered from a woman aged 30 to 39 with Graves disease.

This clonotype has ten or more counts. This chain connects TRBV11-2 to TRBJ1-2; perhaps TRBD1 as D (5 bases). V lost 4 bases and J 2 bases, leaving 8 bases between the germline ends. The CDR3 runs 13 residues. Germline CDR1 and CDR2: SGHAT and FQNNGV. In nucleotides, the CDR3 is TGTGCCAGCAGCTGGGACGGCAACTATGGCTACACCTTC. The encoded protein is CASSWDGNYGYTF.

The table lists this clonotype with a few counts. The chain is built from TRBV7-9 and TRBJ1-1; D unresolved. V was trimmed by 0 bases and J by 1 base, leaving 9 bases between them. From germline, CDR1 is SEHNR and CDR2 FQNEAQ (reference sequence). The CDR3 is 15 residues long. CDR3: CASSLAFGKNTEAFF. The DNA for the CDR3 is TGTGCCAGCAGCTTAGCCTTTGGGAAGAACACTGAAGCTTTCTTT.

There are a few counts of this clonotype. The rearrangement joins TRBV20-1 to TRBJ2-1, with TRBD2 as a possible D gene (7 bases). Germline V gene data show CDR1 as DFQATT and CDR2 as SNEGSKA (reference sequence). V was shortened by 3 bases and J by 3 bases, with 18 bases between the two germline ends. This CDR3 has 16 residues. The CDR3 DNA is TGCAGTGCTAGTCCCTCAAGGGGGGGACTCTACAATGAGCAGTTCTTC. Translating gives CSASPSRGGLYNEQFF.

This clonotype showed up just a few times. V is TRBV30 and J is TRBJ2-5; tentatively, D is TRBD2 (5 bases). This CDR3 is built from 15 residues. Trimming removed 0 bases from V and 2 bases from J, with 13 bases in between. The germline gives CDR1 GTSNPN, CDR2 SVGIG (reference sequence). The CDR3: CAWSVGGYMQETQYF. CDR3 sequence (DNA): TGTGCCTGGAGTGTAGGAGGTTATATGCAAGAGACCCAGTACTTC.

This clonotype was observed many times. The V and J genes are TRBV6-1 and TRBJ1-6, with D tentatively TRBD1 (6 bases). Deletions cut 5 bases from V and 11 bases from J, with 16 bases between. CDR3 size: 14 residues. From germline, CDR1 is MNHNS and CDR2 SASEGT. The CDR3 spells CASSQRDTITPLHF. CDR3 DNA sequence: TGTGCCAGCAGTCAACGGGACACCATCACACCCCTCCACTTT.

The chain is built from TRBV7-8 and TRBJ2-7, with TRBD2 matching 7 bases. Losses at the gene ends were 1 base for V and 2 bases for J; bases not matched to a gene: 8. Looked up from germline, CDR1 is SGHVS and CDR2 is FQNEAQ. The CDR3 contains 16 residues. The CDR3 region is CASSLEILAVPYEQYF. The CDR3 coding sequence is TGTGCCAGCAGCTTAGAGATTCTAGCGGTTCCCTACGAGCAGTACTTC. The whole variable domain, remainder taken from reference TRBV7-8 and TRBJ2-7, is GAGVSQSPRYKVAKRGQDVALRCDPISGHVSLFWYQQALGQGPEFLTYFQNEAQLDKSGLPSDRFFAERPEGSVSTLKIQRTQQEDSAVYLCASSLEILAVPYEQYFGPGTRLTVT.

This clonotype was observed many times. The chain combines TRBV7-9 with TRBJ1-1; D remains unclear. Germline V gene data show CDR1 as SEHNR and CDR2 as FQNEAQ (reference sequence). The CDR3 totals 14 residues. Trimming shortened V by 6 bases and J by 1 base, and 12 bases separated the two germline ends. This CDR3 reads CASSDRIQNTEAFF. The CDR3 region has the DNA TGTGCCAGCAGTGACCGTATCCAGAACACTGAAGCTTTCTTT.

This clonotype was observed a handful of times. The chain has TRBV6-5 and TRBJ2-1, with TRBD2 matching 14 bases. Germline V gene data show CDR1 as MNHEY and CDR2 as SVGAGI. The CDR3 length is 16 residues. The V and J ends lost 2 bases and 5 bases, in that order; junction bases with no gene match: 2. In DNA form, the CDR3 reads TGTGCCAGCAGTTACCCGACTAGCGGGGGGGACAATGAGCAGTTCTTC. Translation gives CASSYPTSGGDNEQFF.

In this sample, this clonotype turned up a few times. The V and J genes are TRBV9 and TRBJ2-1; the match to TRBD2 covers 12 bases. Germline CDR1 SGDLS, CDR2 YYNGEE. The trim removed 0 bases at V and 6 bases at J, leaving 10 bases unmatched. This CDR3 contains 18 residues. CDR3 sequence reads: CASSVALTSGRSFNEQFF. The DNA for the CDR3 is TGTGCCAGCAGCGTAGCTCTGACTAGCGGGAGAAGTTTCAATGAGCAGTTCTTC.

The sample holds many counts of this clonotype. DNA for the CDR3: TGTGCCAGCAGTGTAAACGGACAGGGAAACAATGAGCAGTTCTTC. Its protein is CASSVNGQGNNEQFF. This chain links TRBV2 with TRBJ2-1, with TRBD1 matching over 8 bases. Germline loops: CDR1 SNHLY, CDR2 FYNNEI. The CDR3 runs 15 residues. Trimming took 4 bases from V and 5 from J; bases not matched to a gene: 7.

The chain joins TRBV20-1 to TRBJ2-4; D could derive from TRBD1 or TRBD2 (5 bases each). The CDR3 runs 14 residues. Trimming took 6 bases from V and 0 from J, leaving 12 bases between them. The germline V gene encodes CDR1 DFQATT and CDR2 SNEGSKA (reference sequence). The CDR3 DNA follows: TGCAGTGCACTGGGACCGACAGCCAAAAACATTCAGTACTTC. Protein: CSALGPTAKNIQYF.

This clonotype was found many times. The chain uses TRBV9 and TRBJ2-7, with D unresolved. Germline CDR1 is SGDLS and CDR2 is YYNGEE. V lost 0 bases, J lost 7 bases, and 11 bases lay in between. The CDR3 is 13 amino acids. CDR3 DNA sequence: TGTGCCAGCAGCGTAGGCGTAGGACCTGAGCAGTACTTC. This translates into CASSVGVGPEQYF.

The chain carries TRBV6-4 and TRBJ2-1; 8 bases match TRBD2. CDR1 is MRHNA, CDR2 SNTAGT, per germline. This CDR3 has 14 amino acids. Germline trimming cut 4 bases from V and 3 bases from J; bases unmatched to any gene: 2. The CDR3 is CASSGGGIYNEQFF. The CDR3 coding sequence is TGTGCCAGCAGTGGCGGGGGGATCTACAATGAGCAGTTCTTC.

Many counts were recorded for this clonotype. This chain connects TRBV9 to TRBJ2-3; no definite D call. The CDR3 runs 16 residues. Germline CDR1 and CDR2: SGDLS and YYNGEE. Deletions cut 4 bases from V and 0 bases from J, with 15 bases between. As DNA, the CDR3 is TGTGCCAGCAGCCCCGACTCCATGACTAGCACAGATACGCAGTATTTT. Its protein is CASSPDSMTSTDTQYF.

This clonotype appeared many times. The CDR3 bases are TGCAGTGCTGTCCGCCTAGTTGAGCAGTTCTTC. It translates to CSAVRLVEQFF. J is TRBJ2-1 and V is TRBV20-1; D remains unclear. CDR3 size: 11 residues. Trimming removed 5 bases at V and 9 bases at J, with 11 bases between. Germline V gives CDR1 DFQATT, CDR2 SNEGSKA (reference sequence).

The chain carries TRBV20-1 and TRBJ2-1; a possible D gene is TRBD1 (5 bases). Trimming removed 4 bases from V and 7 bases from J, with 11 bases in between. The CDR3 totals 12 residues. Germline CDR1 and CDR2: DFQATT and SNEGSKA (reference sequence). The CDR3 sequence is CSAKGVKNEQFF. As DNA, the CDR3 is TGCAGTGCTAAAGGGGTTAAAAATGAGCAGTTCTTC.

This clonotype has just a few counts. This chain connects TRBV20-1 to TRBJ1-1; D not resolved. The germline V gene has CDR1 DFQATT and CDR2 SNEGSKA (reference sequence). The CDR3 covers 14 residues. With 3 bases removed from V and 10 bases from J, the gap between germline ends came to 21 bases. CDR3: CSASPRGTASGAFF. DNA of the CDR3: TGCAGTGCTAGCCCGAGAGGAACTGCGTCAGGAGCTTTCTTT.

This clonotype came up many times. The V gene is TRBV7-3, the J gene TRBJ2-1; 8 bases match TRBD1. After removal of 5 bases from V and 6 bases from J, the junction contained 6 bases not matched to a gene. The germline gives CDR1 SGHTA, CDR2 FQGTGA. This CDR3 has 14 amino acids. CDR3 sequence reads: CASSLETGANEQFF. The DNA of the CDR3 is TGTGCCAGCAGCCTAGAGACAGGGGCCAATGAGCAGTTCTTC.

The chain employs TRBV12-3 or TRBV12-4 and TRBJ2-1, with D tentatively TRBD1 (5 bases). V lost 3 bases, J lost 15 bases, and 12 bases lay in between. This CDR3 has 11 amino acids. CDR3: CASSLSGTGFF. CDR3 DNA: TGTGCCAGCAGTTTGTCCGGTACAGGGTTCTTC.

The rearrangement joins TRBV12-5 to TRBJ2-5; the D gene is possibly TRBD1 (5 bases). Germline V CDR1 and CDR2: LGHNT, FRNRAP. This CDR3 spans 13 amino acids. Trimming pared 2 bases from V and 5 bases from J, leaving 9 bases between. In nucleotides, the CDR3 is TGTGCTAGTGGTTTGACTGGGGCCGAGACCCAGTACTTC. Translation gives CASGLTGAETQYF. Filled out from reference TRBV12-5 and TRBJ2-5, the complete variable domain reads DARVTQTPRHKVTEMGQEVTMRCQPILGHNTVFWYRQTMMQGLELLAYFRNRAPLDDSGMPKDRFSAEMPDATLATLKIQPSEPRDSAVYFCASGLTGAETQYFGPGTRLLVL.

This clonotype has a handful of counts. J is TRBJ1-6 and V is TRBV3-1, with 7 positions matching TRBD1. Per germline, CDR1 LGHDT and CDR2 YNNKEL (reference sequence). V was pared by 1 base and J by 7 bases, with 7 bases of the junction left unmatched. This CDR3 is built from 16 residues. CDR3 sequence: CASSQGWGQNNSPLHF. The DNA for the CDR3 is TGTGCCAGCAGCCAAGGTTGGGGACAGAACAATTCACCCCTCCACTTT.

This clonotype has at least ten counts. This chain uses TRBV7-3 with TRBJ2-3; D remains ambiguous. The germline CDR1 and CDR2 sequences are SGHTA and FQGTGA. Trimming cost V 2 bases and J 0 bases, with 6 bases left between them. This CDR3 is 14 amino acids long. The chain's CDR3 is CASSLAPSTDTQYF. The CDR3 DNA is TGTGCCAGCAGCTTAGCACCTAGCACAGATACGCAGTATTTT. The complete variable domain, with remaining parts taken from reference TRBV7-3 and TRBJ2-3, reads GAGVSQTPSNKVTEKGKYVELRCDPISGHTALYWYRQSLGQGPEFLIYFQGTGAADDSGLPNDRFFAVRPEGSVSTLKIQRTERGDSAVYLCASSLAPSTDTQYFGPGTRLTVL.

This clonotype has a handful of counts. CDR3 sequence (DNA): TGTGCCAGCAGCTCGACCCCCACAGCCTCCTACGAGCAGTACTTC. It specifies CASSSTPTASYEQYF. The genes are TRBV3-1 and TRBJ2-7, with D hard to call. Germline V gene lookup returns CDR1 LGHDT and CDR2 YNNKEL (reference sequence). The ends were cut back, 5 bases at V and 0 bases at J, with 14 bases in the middle. This CDR3 spans 15 amino acids.

This clonotype came up a few times. The chain couples TRBV7-2 to TRBJ1-2; tentatively, D is TRBD1 (6 bases). V lost 1 base and J 8 bases, leaving 23 bases between the germline ends. Germline loops: CDR1 SGHTA, CDR2 FQGNSA. The CDR3 extends over 17 amino acids. Here the CDR3 DNA reads TGTGCCAGCAGCTTAGGCCACAGGGAGGGTGCTCTGTCCGGCTACACCTTC. Protein: CASSLGHREGALSGYTF.

This clonotype was detected a few times. The chain employs TRBV20-1 and TRBJ2-3; 9 bases fit TRBD2. With 5 bases clipped from V and 5 bases from J, the junction kept 8 bases outside the gene matches. The CDR3 consists of 14 residues. The germline gives CDR1 DFQATT, CDR2 SNEGSKA (reference sequence). CDR3 loop: CSAVPAGGGDTQYF. The CDR3, as DNA: TGCAGTGCTGTGCCGGCGGGAGGGGGAGATACGCAGTATTTT.

This clonotype was seen many times. DNA for the CDR3: TGTGCCGTGCTGCGGGGGGCCACTGAAGCTTTCTTT. It codes for CAVLRGATEAFF. The J gene is TRBJ1-1, the V gene TRBV28; a weak D match, TRBD1 (6 bases). The CDR3 runs to 12 residues. Germline V gene data show CDR1 as MDHEN and CDR2 as SYDVKM. V was cut by 11 bases and J by 4 bases, with 14 bases left in between.

V gene TRBV14 combines with J gene TRBJ1-4; 8 nucleotides agree with TRBD1. CDR1 SGHDN and CDR2 FVKESK come from the germline V gene. The CDR3 length is 14 residues. J was trimmed by 7 bases and V by 1 base; bases with no gene match: 2. The CDR3 protein is CASSQGGQAEKLFF. DNA of the CDR3: TGTGCCAGCAGCCAAGGGGGACAGGCTGAAAAACTGTTTTTT.

V gene TRBV7-2 combines with J gene TRBJ2-1; 13 bases are shared with TRBD2. The CDR3 loop spans 16 amino acids. Trimming cost V 5 bases and J 8 bases; bases outside gene matches: 9. Germline lookup yields CDR1 SGHTA and CDR2 FQGNSA. The CDR3 spells CASSPPGLAGRYEQFF. CDR3 bases: TGTGCCAGCAGCCCGCCGGGACTAGCGGGGCGGTATGAGCAGTTCTTC.

This clonotype was counted ten times or more. This chain connects TRBV28 to TRBJ1-2, with a possible D match to TRBD1 (6 bases). Germline CDR1 MDHEN, CDR2 SYDVKM. CDR3 length: 13 amino acids. The ends were cut back, 2 bases at V and 7 bases at J, with 11 bases in the middle. The CDR3 coding sequence is TGTGCCAGCAGTTTACAGGGGCTGGGTGGCTACACCTTC. As protein: CASSLQGLGGYTF.

With respect to this clonotype: The junction does not match germline at one end; this may be a read error. The J gene is TRBJ2-1, the V gene TRBV14; 7 nucleotides line up with TRBD1. Germline values: CDR1 SGHDN, CDR2 FVKESK. This CDR3 is built from 16 residues. The CDR3 region is CASSRRGGGLAREQLF. The CDR3 DNA follows: TGTGCCAGCAGCCGGAGAGGGGGCGGCCTCGCCAGGGAGCAGCTCTTC.

This clonotype appeared a few times. This sequence joins TRBV7-3 and TRBJ2-1, with TRBD2 identical over 13 bases. The CDR3 covers 15 residues. Germline V gene lookup returns CDR1 SGHTA and CDR2 FQGTGA. V lost 0 bases and J lost 8; bases outside the gene matches: 1. DNA of the CDR3: TGTGCCAGCAGCTTAACCGGGACTAGCGGGGATGAGCAGTTCTTC. The encoded protein is CASSLTGTSGDEQFF. Full variable domain (outside the CDR3, taken from reference TRBV7-3 and TRBJ2-1): GAGVSQTPSNKVTEKGKYVELRCDPISGHTALYWYRQSLGQGPEFLIYFQGTGAADDSGLPNDRFFAVRPEGSVSTLKIQRTERGDSAVYLCASSLTGTSGDEQFFGPGTRLTVL.